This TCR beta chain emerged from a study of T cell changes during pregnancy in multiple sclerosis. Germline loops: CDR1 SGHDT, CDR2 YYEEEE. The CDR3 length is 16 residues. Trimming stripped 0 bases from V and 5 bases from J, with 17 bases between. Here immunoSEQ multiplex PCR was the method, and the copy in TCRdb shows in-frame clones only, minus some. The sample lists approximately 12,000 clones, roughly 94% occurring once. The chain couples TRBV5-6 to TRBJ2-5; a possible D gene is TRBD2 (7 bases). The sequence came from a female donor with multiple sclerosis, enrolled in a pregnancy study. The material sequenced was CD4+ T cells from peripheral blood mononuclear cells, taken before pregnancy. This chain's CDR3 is CASSLGGGSRSETQYF. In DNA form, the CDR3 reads TGTGCCAGCAGCTTGGGGGGGGGCTCGAGATCCGAGACCCAGTACTTC. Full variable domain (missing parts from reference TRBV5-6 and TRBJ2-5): DAGVTQSPTHLIKTRGQQVTLRCSPKSGHDTVSWYQQALGQGPQFIFQYYEEEERQRGNFPDRFSGHQFPNYSSELNVNALLLGDSALYLCASSLGGGSRSETQYFGPGTRLLVL.